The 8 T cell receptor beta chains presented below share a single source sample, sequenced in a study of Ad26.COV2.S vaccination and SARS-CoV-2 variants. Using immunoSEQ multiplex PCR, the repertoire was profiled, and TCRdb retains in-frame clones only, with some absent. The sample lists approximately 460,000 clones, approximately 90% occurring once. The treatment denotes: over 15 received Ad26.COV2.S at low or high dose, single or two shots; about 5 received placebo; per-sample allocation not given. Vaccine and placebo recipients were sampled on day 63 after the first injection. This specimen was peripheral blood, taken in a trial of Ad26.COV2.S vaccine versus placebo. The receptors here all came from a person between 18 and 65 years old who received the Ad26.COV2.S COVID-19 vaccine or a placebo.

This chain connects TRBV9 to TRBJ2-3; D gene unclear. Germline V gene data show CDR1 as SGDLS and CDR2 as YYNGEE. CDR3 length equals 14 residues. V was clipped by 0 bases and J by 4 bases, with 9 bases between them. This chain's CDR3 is CASSVGSPPDTQYF. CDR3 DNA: TGTGCCAGCAGCGTAGGCTCTCCCCCAGATACGCAGTATTTT.

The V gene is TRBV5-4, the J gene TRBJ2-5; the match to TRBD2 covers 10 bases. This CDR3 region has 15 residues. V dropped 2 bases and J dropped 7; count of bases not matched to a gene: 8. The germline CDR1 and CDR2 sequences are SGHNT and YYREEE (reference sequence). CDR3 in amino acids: CASSFDLAGARTQYF. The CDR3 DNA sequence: TGTGCCAGCAGCTTCGATCTAGCGGGGGCCCGGACCCAGTACTTC.

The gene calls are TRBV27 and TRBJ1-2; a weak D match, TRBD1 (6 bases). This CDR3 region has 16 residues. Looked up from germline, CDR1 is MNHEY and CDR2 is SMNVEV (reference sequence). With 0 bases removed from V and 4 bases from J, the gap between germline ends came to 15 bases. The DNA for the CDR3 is TGTGCCAGCAGTTTATCCCCGGGAGGGGGTGGCTATGGCTACACCTTC. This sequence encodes CASSLSPGGGGYGYTF.

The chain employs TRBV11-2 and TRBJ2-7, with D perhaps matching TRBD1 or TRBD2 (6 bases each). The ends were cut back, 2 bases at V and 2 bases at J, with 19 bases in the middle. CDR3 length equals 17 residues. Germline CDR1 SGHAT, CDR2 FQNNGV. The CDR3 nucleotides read TGTGCCAGCAGCTTAACATTGGGGGCCGGGACTCCCTACGAGCAGTACTTC. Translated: CASSLTLGAGTPYEQYF.

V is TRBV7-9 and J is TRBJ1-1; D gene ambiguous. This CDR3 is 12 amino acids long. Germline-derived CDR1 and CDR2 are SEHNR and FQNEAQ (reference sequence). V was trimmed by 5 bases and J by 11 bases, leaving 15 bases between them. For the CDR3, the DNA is TGTGCCAGCAGCGGAGGTGGGAGTCTGGCTTTCTTT. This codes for CASSGGGSLAFF.

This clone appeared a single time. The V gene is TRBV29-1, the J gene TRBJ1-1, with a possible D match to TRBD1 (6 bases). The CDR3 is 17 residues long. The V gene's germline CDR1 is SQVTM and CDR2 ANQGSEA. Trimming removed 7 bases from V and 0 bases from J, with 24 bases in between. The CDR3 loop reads CSASKTTGPVMNTEAFF. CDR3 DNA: TGCAGCGCATCGAAGACTACAGGGCCGGTAATGAACACTGAAGCTTTCTTT.

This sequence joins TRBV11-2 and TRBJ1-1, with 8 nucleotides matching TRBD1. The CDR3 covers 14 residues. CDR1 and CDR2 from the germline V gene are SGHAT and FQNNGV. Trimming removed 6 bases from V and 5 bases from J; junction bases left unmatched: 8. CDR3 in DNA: TGTGCCAGCAGTATACAGGGGACAGGTACTGAAGCTTTCTTT. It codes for CASSIQGTGTEAFF.

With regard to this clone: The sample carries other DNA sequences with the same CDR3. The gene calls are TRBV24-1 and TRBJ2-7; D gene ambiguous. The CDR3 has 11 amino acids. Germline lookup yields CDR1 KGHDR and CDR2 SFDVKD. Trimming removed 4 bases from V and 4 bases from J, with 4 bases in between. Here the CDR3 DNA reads TGTGCCACCAGTGACGGTTACGAGCAGTACTTC. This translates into CATSDGYEQYF.